Detailed here is one T cell receptor beta chain. TCR beta cDNA libraries had unique molecular identifiers. Some 500,000 cDNA molecules were recovered from an input of about 0.9 to 10 million T cells. TCRdb reanalysed the PCR reads using MiXCR and keeps one entry per CDR3 protein. The sample yields about 810,000 distinct CDR3 sequences, approximately 50% seen once. The entry originates in a study of post-analysis software for immune sequencing data. Material for sequencing was blood. The TCR originated in a girl between 5 and 17 years old with multiple sclerosis.

The CDR3 is CSVELSGKRYEQYF. The CDR3, as DNA: TGCAGCGTTGAACTCTCAGGTAAAAGATACGAGCAGTACTTC. The rearrangement uses TRBV29-1 and TRBJ2-7; no firm D call. The germline V gene has CDR1 SQVTM and CDR2 ANQGSEA. The CDR3 has 14 amino acids. The V end was cut by 2 bases, the J end by 4 bases, with 15 bases between.